The rows below give T cell receptor beta chains drawn from one sample of a study of spatial heterogeneity in lung cancer. TCRdb ran MiXCR on the 5' RACE reads and lists one entry per CDR3 protein. The sample comprises about 95,000 distinct CDR3 sequences, under 9% of which are singletons, and 6% to 7.5% rests with the top ten. This sample comprised PBMCs, obtained at surgery. Receptors originate from a male donor with early-stage non-small cell lung cancer. Each CDR3 is given with its conserved first and last residue. The D gene is left open where the match is weak. Clone size is given for some rows only: seen once, a few or many times, or a class if the clone is expanded.

size: many; V: TRBV5-1; D: TRBD1; J: TRBJ1-5; CDR3: CASKSSRDRYNQPQHF; DNA: TGCGCCAGCAAATCCTCCCGGGACAGGTATAATCAGCCCCAGCATTTT
size: many; V: TRBV7-2; D: TRBD2; J: TRBJ2-4; CDR3: CASKPGGENIQYF; DNA: TGTGCCAGCAAGCCCGGGGGGGAAAACATTCAGTACTTC
size: many; V: TRBV20-1; D: TRBD2; J: TRBJ2-7; CDR3: CSAFRTSGGYEQYF; DNA: TGCAGTGCTTTCCGGACTAGCGGGGGCTACGAGCAGTACTTC
size: -; V: TRBV20-1; D: TRBD1; J: TRBJ2-7; CDR3: CSARAGTGPPGVNF; DNA: TGCAGTGCTAGAGCCGGGACAGGGCCCCCCGGGGTAAACTTC
size: -; V: TRBV6-5; D: TRBD1; J: TRBJ1-1; CDR3: CASSSETGDTEAFF; DNA: TGTGCCAGCAGCTCCGAGACAGGGGACACTGAAGCTTTCTTT
size: many; V: TRBV5-1; D: -; J: TRBJ2-7; CDR3: CASSSQGGAYEQYF; DNA: TGCGCCAGCAGTTCCCAAGGGGGGGCCTACGAGCAGTACTTC
size: few; V: TRBV21-1; D: -; J: TRBJ2-1; CDR3: CASSYLPPGQGGNEQFF; DNA: TGTGCCAGCAGCTACCTCCCCCCGGGACAGGGAGGCAATGAGCAGTTCTTC
size: few; V: TRBV7-2; D: -; J: TRBJ2-7; CDR3: CASSPTRGAYEQYF; DNA: TGTGCCAGCAGCCCAACTCGCGGGGCCTACGAGCAGTACTTC
size: few; V: TRBV18; D: -; J: TRBJ1-3; CDR3: CASSPGTFSSGNTIYF; DNA: TGTGCCAGCTCACCAGGGACGTTCAGCTCTGGAAACACCATATATTTT
size: many; V: TRBV19; D: -; J: TRBJ2-5; CDR3: CASSIGTTDQETQYF; DNA: TGTGCCAGTAGTATAGGTACGACAGACCAAGAGACCCAGTACTTC
size: -; V: TRBV19; D: -; J: TRBJ1-1; CDR3: CASSMQGAENTEAFF; DNA: TGTGCCAGTAGTATGCAGGGAGCTGAGAACACTGAAGCTTTCTTT
size: -; V: TRBV29-1; D: -; J: TRBJ2-5; CDR3: CSVDPASQETQYF; DNA: TGCAGTGTTGACCCGGCCAGCCAAGAGACCCAGTACTTC